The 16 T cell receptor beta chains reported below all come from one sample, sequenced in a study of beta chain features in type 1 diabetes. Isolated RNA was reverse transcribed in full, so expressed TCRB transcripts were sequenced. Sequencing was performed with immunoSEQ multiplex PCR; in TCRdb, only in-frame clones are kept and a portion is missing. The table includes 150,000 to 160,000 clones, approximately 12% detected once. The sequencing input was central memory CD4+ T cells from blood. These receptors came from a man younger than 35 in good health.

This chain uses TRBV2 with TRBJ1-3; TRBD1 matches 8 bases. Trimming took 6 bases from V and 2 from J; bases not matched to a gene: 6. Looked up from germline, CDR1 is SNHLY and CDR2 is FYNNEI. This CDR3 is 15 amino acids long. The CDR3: CASRAQGGPGNTIYF. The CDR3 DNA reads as TGTGCCAGCAGGGCACAGGGGGGCCCTGGAAACACCATATATTTT.

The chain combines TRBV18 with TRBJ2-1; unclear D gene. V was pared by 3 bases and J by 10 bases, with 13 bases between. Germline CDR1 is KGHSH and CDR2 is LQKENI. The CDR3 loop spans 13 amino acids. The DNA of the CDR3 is TGTGCCAGCTCACCTCATGAGGACGCCGAGCAGTTCTTC. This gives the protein CASSPHEDAEQFF.

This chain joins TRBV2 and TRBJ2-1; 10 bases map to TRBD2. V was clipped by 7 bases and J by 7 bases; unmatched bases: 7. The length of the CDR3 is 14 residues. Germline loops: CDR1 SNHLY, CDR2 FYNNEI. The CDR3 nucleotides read TGTGCCAGCACTGGGCTAGCGGGAGTTAATGAGCAGTTCTTC. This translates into CASTGLAGVNEQFF.

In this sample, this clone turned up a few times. CDR3 sequence (DNA): TGTGCCAGCAGTCTCTCGGGACGCGCCACGATAAAACTGTTTTTT. Its translation is CASSLSGRATIKLFF. The chain employs TRBV6-5 and TRBJ1-4; maybe TRBD1 (5 bases). V lost 5 bases, J lost 10 bases, and 20 bases lay in between. This CDR3 is 15 amino acids long. The V gene's germline CDR1 is MNHEY and CDR2 SVGAGI.

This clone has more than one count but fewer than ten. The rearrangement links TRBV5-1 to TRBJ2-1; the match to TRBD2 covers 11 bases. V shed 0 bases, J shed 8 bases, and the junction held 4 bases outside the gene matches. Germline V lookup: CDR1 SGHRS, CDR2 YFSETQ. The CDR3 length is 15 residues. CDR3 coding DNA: TGCGCCAGCAGCTTGGTGCTAGCGGGAGGCGATGAGCAGTTCTTC. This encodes CASSLVLAGGDEQFF.

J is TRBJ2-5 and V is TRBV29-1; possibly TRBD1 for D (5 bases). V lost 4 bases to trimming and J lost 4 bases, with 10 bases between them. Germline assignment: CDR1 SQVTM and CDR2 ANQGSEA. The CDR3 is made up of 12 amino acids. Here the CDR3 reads CSVGQGGETQYF. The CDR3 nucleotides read TGCAGCGTTGGCCAGGGTGGAGAGACCCAGTACTTC.

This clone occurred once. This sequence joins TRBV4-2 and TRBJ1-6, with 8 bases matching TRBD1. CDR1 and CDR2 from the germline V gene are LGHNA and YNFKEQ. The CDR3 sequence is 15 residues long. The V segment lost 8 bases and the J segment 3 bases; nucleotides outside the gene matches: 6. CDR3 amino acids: CASRLDRDYNSPLHF. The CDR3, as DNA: TGTGCCAGCCGACTGGACAGGGACTATAATTCACCCCTCCACTTT.

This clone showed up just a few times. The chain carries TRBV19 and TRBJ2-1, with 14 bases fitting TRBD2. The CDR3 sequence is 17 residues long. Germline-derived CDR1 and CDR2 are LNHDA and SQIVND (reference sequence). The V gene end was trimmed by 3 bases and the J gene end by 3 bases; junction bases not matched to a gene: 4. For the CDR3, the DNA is TGTGCCAGTAGTATGGGACTAGCGGGAGCATACTACAATGAGCAGTTCTTC. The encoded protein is CASSMGLAGAYYNEQFF. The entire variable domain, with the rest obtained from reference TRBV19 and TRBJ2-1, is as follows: DGGITQSPKYLFRKEGQNVTLSCEQNLNHDAMYWYRQDPGQGLRLIYYSQIVNDFQKGDIAEGYSVSREKKESFPLTVTSAQKNPTAFYLCASSMGLAGAYYNEQFFGPGTRLTVL.

The CDR3 is CASTLRGTRGYNEQFF. CDR3 coding DNA: TGTGCCAGCACCCTCAGAGGGACTAGGGGCTACAATGAGCAGTTCTTC. V usage is TRBV7-2 and J usage is TRBJ2-1; TRBD2 agrees at 8 bases. Germline V CDR1 and CDR2: SGHTA, FQGNSA. With 7 bases clipped from V and 3 bases from J, the junction kept 11 bases outside the gene matches. The CDR3 extends over 16 amino acids.

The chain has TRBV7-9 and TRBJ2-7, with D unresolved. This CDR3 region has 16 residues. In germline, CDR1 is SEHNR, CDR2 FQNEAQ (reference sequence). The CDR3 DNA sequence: TGTGGCAAAGTGGGATGGGTGACGAAAATCTCCTACGAGCAGTACTTC. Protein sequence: CGKVGWVTKISYEQYF. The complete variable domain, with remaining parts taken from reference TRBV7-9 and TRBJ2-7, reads DTGVSQNPRHKITKRGQNVTFRCDPISEHNRLYWYRQTLGQGPEFLTYFQNEAQLEKSRLLSDRFSAERPKGSFSTLEIQRTEQGDSAMYLCGKVGWVTKISYEQYFGPGTRLTVT.

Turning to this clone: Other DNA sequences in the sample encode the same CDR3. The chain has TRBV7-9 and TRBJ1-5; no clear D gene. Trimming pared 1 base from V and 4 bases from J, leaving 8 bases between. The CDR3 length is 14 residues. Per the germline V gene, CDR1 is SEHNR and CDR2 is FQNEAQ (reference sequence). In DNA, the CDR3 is TGTGCCAGCAGCTTAGAAGGTCGGAATCAGCCCCAGCATTTT. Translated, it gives CASSLEGRNQPQHF. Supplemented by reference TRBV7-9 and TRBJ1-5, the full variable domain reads DTGVSQNPRHKITKRGQNVTFRCDPISEHNRLYWYRQTLGQGPEFLTYFQNEAQLEKSRLLSDRFSAERPKGSFSTLEIQRTEQGDSAMYLCASSLEGRNQPQHFGDGTRLSIL.

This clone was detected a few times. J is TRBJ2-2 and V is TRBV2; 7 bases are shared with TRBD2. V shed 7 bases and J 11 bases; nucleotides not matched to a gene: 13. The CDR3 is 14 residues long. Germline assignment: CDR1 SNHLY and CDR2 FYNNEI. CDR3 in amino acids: CASTLNPGRFELFF. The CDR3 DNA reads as TGTGCCAGCACGCTGAATCCCGGGAGGTTTGAGCTGTTTTTT.

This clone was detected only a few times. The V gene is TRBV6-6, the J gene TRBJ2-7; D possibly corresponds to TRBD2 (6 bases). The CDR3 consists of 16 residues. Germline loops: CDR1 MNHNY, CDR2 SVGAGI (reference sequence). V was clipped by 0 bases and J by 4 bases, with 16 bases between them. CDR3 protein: CASSYSGAGGSYEQYF. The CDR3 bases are TGTGCCAGCAGTTACTCAGGAGCGGGTGGATCTTACGAGCAGTACTTC.

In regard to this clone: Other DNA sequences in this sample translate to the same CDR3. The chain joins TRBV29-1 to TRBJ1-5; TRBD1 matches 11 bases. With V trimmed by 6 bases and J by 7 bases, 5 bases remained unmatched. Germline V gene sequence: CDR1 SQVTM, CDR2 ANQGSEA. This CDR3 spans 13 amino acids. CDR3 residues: CSVGDRGDQPQHF. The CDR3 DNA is TGCAGCGTGGGGGACAGGGGGGACCAGCCCCAGCATTTT.

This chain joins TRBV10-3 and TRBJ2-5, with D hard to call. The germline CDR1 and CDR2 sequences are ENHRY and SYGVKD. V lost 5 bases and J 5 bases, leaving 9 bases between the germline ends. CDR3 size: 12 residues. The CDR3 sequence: CAISINGETQYF. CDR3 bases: TGTGCCATCAGTATTAATGGGGAGACCCAGTACTTC.

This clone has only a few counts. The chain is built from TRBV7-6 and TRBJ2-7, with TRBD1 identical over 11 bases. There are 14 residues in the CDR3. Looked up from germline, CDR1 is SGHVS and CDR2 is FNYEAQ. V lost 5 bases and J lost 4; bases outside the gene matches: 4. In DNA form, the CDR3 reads TGTGCCAGCAGCCGGGACAGGGGGAAGTACGAGCAGTACTTC. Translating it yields CASSRDRGKYEQYF.